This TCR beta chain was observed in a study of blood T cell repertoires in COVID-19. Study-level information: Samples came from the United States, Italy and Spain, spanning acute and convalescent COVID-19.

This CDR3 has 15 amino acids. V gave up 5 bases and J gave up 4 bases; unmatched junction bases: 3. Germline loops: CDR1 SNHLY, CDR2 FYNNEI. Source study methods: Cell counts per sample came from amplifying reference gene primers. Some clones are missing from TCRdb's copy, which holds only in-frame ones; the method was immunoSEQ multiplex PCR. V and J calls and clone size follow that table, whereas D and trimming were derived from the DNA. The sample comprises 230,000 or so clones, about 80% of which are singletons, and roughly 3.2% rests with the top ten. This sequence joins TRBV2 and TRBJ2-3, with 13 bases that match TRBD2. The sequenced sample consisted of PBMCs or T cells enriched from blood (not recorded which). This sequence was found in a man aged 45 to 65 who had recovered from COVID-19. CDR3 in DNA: TGTGCCAGCAGTACTAGCGGGGGGGTCGCAGATACGCAGTATTTT. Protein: CASSTSGGVADTQYF. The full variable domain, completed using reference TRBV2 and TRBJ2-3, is EPEVTQTPSHQVTQMGQEVILRCVPISNHLYFYWYRQILGQKVEFLVSFYNNEISEKSEIFDDQFSVERPDGSNFTLKIRSTKLEDSAMYFCASSTSGGVADTQYFGPGTRLTVL.